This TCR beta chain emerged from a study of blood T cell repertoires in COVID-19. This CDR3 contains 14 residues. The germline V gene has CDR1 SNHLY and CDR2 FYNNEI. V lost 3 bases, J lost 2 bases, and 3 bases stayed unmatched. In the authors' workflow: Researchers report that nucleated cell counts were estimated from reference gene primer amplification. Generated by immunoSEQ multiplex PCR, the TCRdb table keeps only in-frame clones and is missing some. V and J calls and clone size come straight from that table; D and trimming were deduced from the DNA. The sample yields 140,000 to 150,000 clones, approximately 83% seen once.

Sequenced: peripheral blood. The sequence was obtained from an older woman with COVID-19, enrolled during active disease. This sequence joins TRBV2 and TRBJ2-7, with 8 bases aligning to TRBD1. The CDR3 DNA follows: TGTGCCAGCAGTGACCGGGACAGGCCCTACGAGCAGTACTTC. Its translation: CASSDRDRPYEQYF.